The 24 T cell receptor beta chains presented below share a single source sample, sequenced in a study of T cell clonality in common variable immunodeficiency. The protocol was immunoSEQ multiplex PCR, while the TCRdb copy is restricted to in-frame clones and leaves out a portion. The sample has tens of thousands of clones, none seen only once; the top ten hold 1.5% to 2%. Sequenced sample: peripheral blood mononuclear cells. These receptors were taken from a person aged 18 to 70 in good health.

This clone appeared a few times. The CDR3 end falls 3 residues outside the read, so it is completed with the germline J gene. The chain recombines TRBV2 with TRBJ2-7; D might be TRBD1 (6 bases). Per germline, CDR1 SNHLY and CDR2 FYNNEI. The CDR3 is 14 residues long. V lost 5 bases to trimming and J lost 6 bases, with 17 bases between them. CDR3 bases read: TGTGCCAGCAGTTCTACTTGGACAGCCAGCGAG. The encoded protein is CASSSTWTASE. The full CDR3 sequence reads CASSSTWTASEQYF.

This clone was seen ten or more times. The CDR3 end falls 3 residues outside the read, so it is completed with the germline J gene. This chain joins TRBV5-1 and TRBJ1-4; 8 bases are shared with TRBD1. Germline assignment: CDR1 SGHRS and CDR2 YFSETQ. Trimming removed 1 base from V and 8 bases from J; junction bases left unmatched: 10. The CDR3 runs 16 residues. The CDR3 DNA, read in part, is TGCGCCAGCAGCTTGTTTGACGGACAGGGAAAAGAAAAA. Translation gives CASSLFDGQGKEK. The complete CDR3 protein is CASSLFDGQGKEKLFF. Full variable domain (missing parts from reference TRBV5-1 and TRBJ1-4): KAGVTQTPRYLIKTRGQQVTLSCSPISGHRSVSWYQQTPGQGLQFLFEYFSETQRNKGNFPGRFSGRQFSNSRSEMNVSTLELGDSALYLCASSLFDGQGKEKLFFGSGTQLSVL.

This clone was observed many times. The read ends 3 residues shy of where the CDR3 ends; the end is completed using the germline J gene. The chain employs TRBV2 and TRBJ1-2; no clear D. V lost 1 base, J lost 2 bases, and 11 bases lay in between. CDR1 and CDR2 from the germline V gene are SNHLY and FYNNEI. CDR3 length: 15 residues. The CDR3: CASSEVGVKNYGYTF. The part of the CDR3 DNA that was read is TGTGCCAGCAGTGAAGTCGGGGTTAAGAACTATGGC.

This clone came up many times. The read ends 3 residues before the CDR3 terminus; that terminus is restored from the germline J gene. The genes are TRBV20-1 and TRBJ2-3, with D possibly matching TRBD1 (6 bases). Trimming stripped 2 bases from V and 4 bases from J, with 19 bases between. This CDR3 region has 16 residues. Per the germline V gene, CDR1 is DFQATT and CDR2 is SNEGSKA (reference sequence). CDR3 DNA, as far as it was read: TGCAGTGCTAGAAACCTACAGGGAGTTCGGGCAGATACG. It yields the protein CSARNLQGVRADT. The whole CDR3 region reads CSARNLQGVRADTQYF.

This clone was seen many times. The read ends 3 residues early relative to the CDR3; the germline J gene fills the gap. The chain employs TRBV28 and TRBJ1-4; TRBD1 is a possible D gene (5 bases). Germline V CDR1 and CDR2: MDHEN, SYDVKM. The CDR3 is 14 residues long. V was pared by 5 bases and J by 4 bases, with 11 bases between. The CDR3 reads CASSGGLFNEKLFF. CDR3 DNA, as far as it was read: TGTGCCAGCAGTGGGGGACTATTTAATGAAAAA.

This clone showed up many times. Coverage ceases 3 residues before the CDR3 finishes, and the germline J gene fills in the end. The gene calls are TRBV14 and TRBJ2-7, with 8 positions matching TRBD2. The CDR3 loop spans 19 amino acids. The trim removed 3 bases at V and 2 bases at J, leaving 18 bases unmatched. The germline gives CDR1 SGHDN, CDR2 FVKESK. CDR3 loop: CASSHRASGLTPPTYEQYF. CDR3 DNA (partial): TGTGCCAGCAGCCACCGAGCTAGCGGGCTCACCCCCCCTACCTACGAG.

This clone was observed at least ten times. The read falls 3 residues short of the CDR3 end, and the missing part is taken from the germline J gene. The J gene is TRBJ1-5, the V gene TRBV20-1; D call uncertain. This CDR3 contains 14 residues. Trimming left V 2 bases short and J 4 bases short, with 12 bases between. Looked up from germline, CDR1 is DFQATT and CDR2 is SNEGSKA (reference sequence). The CDR3 is CSARPPGRNQPQHF. CDR3 DNA, as far as it was read: TGCAGTGCTAGACCCCCGGGTCGAAATCAGCCC.

This clone has ten or more counts. The germline gene is not matched at one end of the junction; a read error may be the cause. The read stops 3 residues short of the end of the CDR3; the missing end is completed from the germline J gene. The V and J genes are TRBV7-7 and TRBJ2-2, with 12 bases fitting TRBD2. CDR3 size: 18 residues. Looked up from germline, CDR1 is SSHAT and CDR2 is FNYEAQ (reference sequence). CDR3 protein: CASSLALAGGPGTGELFF. The CDR3 bases that were read are TGTGCTAGCAGCTTAGCCCTAGCGGGAGGGCCGGGGACCGGGGAG.

In this sample, this clone turned up many times. The CDR3 loop reads CASSVDRARNTEAFF. Incomplete CDR3 DNA: TGCGCCAGCAGCGTCGACAGGGCGAGGAACACTGAA. V is TRBV4-1 and J is TRBJ1-1; 7 nucleotides align to TRBD1. The DNA ends 3 residues before the CDR3 does, and the rest of the CDR3 is filled in from the germline J gene. This CDR3 region has 15 residues. Germline V gives CDR1 MGHRA, CDR2 YSYEKL. The V gene end was trimmed by 5 bases and the J gene end by 1 base; junction bases not matched to a gene: 7.

This clone was recorded many times. With the read ending 3 residues before the CDR3 end, the germline J gene is used to fill in that end. The J gene is TRBJ1-5, the V gene TRBV2, with TRBD1 matching 12 bases. J lost 7 bases, V lost 5 bases, and 9 bases had no gene match. The length of the CDR3 is 16 residues. Germline CDR1 and CDR2: SNHLY and FYNNEI. The part of the CDR3 DNA that was read is TGTGCCAGCAGTCAGCCGGGACAGGGGGCTTGGCAGCCC. Translating it yields CASSQPGQGAWQP. The entire CDR3 is CASSQPGQGAWQPQHF.

This clone has ten or more counts. The observed sequence ends 3 residues before the CDR3 terminus, with the missing tail filled in from the germline J gene. The gene calls are TRBV5-5 and TRBJ2-1, with 8 bases that match TRBD2. CDR1 is SGHKS, CDR2 YYEKEE, per germline (reference sequence). J lost 4 bases, V lost 4 bases, and 7 bases had no gene match. This CDR3 has 15 amino acids. The sequenced CDR3 bases are TGTGCCAGCAGCAGGACTAGCACGGGATACAATGAG. This encodes CASSRTSTGYNE. The full CDR3 is CASSRTSTGYNEQFF. Full variable domain (outside the CDR3, taken from reference TRBV5-5 and TRBJ2-1): DAGVTQSPTHLIKTRGQQVTLRCSPISGHKSVSWYQQVLGQGPQFIFQYYEKEERGRGNFPDRFSARQFPNYSSELNVNALLLGDSALYLCASSRTSTGYNEQFFGPGTRLTVL.

There are many counts of this clone. The read halts 3 residues ahead of the CDR3 end, with the missing end drawn from the germline J gene. This chain uses TRBV20-1 with TRBJ1-1; 8 nucleotides agree with TRBD1. Germline V lookup: CDR1 DFQATT, CDR2 SNEGSKA (reference sequence). V shed 5 bases and J 4 bases; nucleotides not matched to a gene: 6. CDR3 length: 13 residues. The CDR3 DNA, read in part, is TGCAGTGCTGGGGCAGGGGGCATCACTGAA. Its protein is CSAGAGGITE. The CDR3 reads in full as CSAGAGGITEAFF.

This clone was counted a few times. Sequencing ends 3 residues short of the CDR3 end; the germline J gene provides the rest. The chain couples TRBV7-8 to TRBJ2-5; D is possibly TRBD1 (5 bases). V shed 2 bases and J shed 2 bases, with 12 bases lying between them. This CDR3 has 15 residues. Germline V CDR1 and CDR2: SGHVS, FQNEAQ. The sequenced CDR3 bases are TGTGCCAGCAGCTTATTGGCAGGGCAACAAGAGACC. This translates into CASSLLAGQQET. The CDR3, in full, reads CASSLLAGQQETQYF.

This clone has a count of ten or more. The read terminates 3 residues ahead of where the CDR3 ends, so the germline J gene completes it. This chain connects TRBV5-8 to TRBJ1-2, with D unresolved. The CDR3 totals 14 residues. Germline V gene lookup returns CDR1 SGHTS and CDR2 YDEGEE. Trimming stripped 2 bases from V and 1 base from J, with 9 bases between. The sequenced part of the CDR3 DNA is TGTGCCAGCAGCTTAGGTCAGGTTAACTATGGC. Its protein is CASSLGQVNYG. The whole CDR3 protein is CASSLGQVNYGYTF.

The sample holds many counts of this clone. The missing CDR3 end, 3 residues past where the read stops, is filled in from the germline J gene. J is TRBJ2-1 and V is TRBV7-9, with 7 bases matching TRBD1. V trimming: 6 bases; J trimming: 1 base; junction bases outside the gene matches: 0. This CDR3 is built from 13 residues. Germline V gene lookup returns CDR1 SEHNR and CDR2 FQNEAQ (reference sequence). The CDR3 sequence is CASRQGSYNEQFF. Incomplete CDR3 DNA: TGTGCCAGCAGACAGGGGTCCTACAATGAG.

This clone has at least ten counts. Read sequence stops 3 residues before the CDR3 end, and the germline J gene provides the missing end. The chain is built from TRBV12-3 or TRBV12-4 and TRBJ1-1; TRBD1 agrees at 7 bases. V shed 5 bases, J shed 0 bases, and the junction held 6 bases outside the gene matches. The CDR3 extends over 15 amino acids. The sequenced part of the CDR3 DNA is TGTGCCAGCAGTGGGGGACAGACGATGAACACTGAA. Translating gives CASSGGQTMNTE. The whole CDR3 sequence is CASSGGQTMNTEAFF.

This clone was detected many times. The read ends 3 residues before the CDR3 terminus; that terminus is restored from the germline J gene. The chain links TRBV5-1 to TRBJ2-7; TRBD1 agrees at 11 bases. Germline V gene lookup returns CDR1 SGHRS and CDR2 YFSETQ. This CDR3 spans 15 amino acids. The V gene end was trimmed by 3 bases and the J gene end by 3 bases; junction bases not matched to a gene: 5. The CDR3 bases that were read are TGCGCCAGCAGCTATACCGGGACAGGGGGCTACGAG. Translated: CASSYTGTGGYE. The whole CDR3 is CASSYTGTGGYEQYF.

This clone was seen ten or more times. The read ends 3 residues early relative to the CDR3; the germline J gene fills the gap. The chain combines TRBV7-8 with TRBJ1-4, with D possibly being TRBD1 (5 bases). Germline CDR1 is SGHVS and CDR2 is FQNEAQ. The CDR3 covers 16 residues. Trimming cost V 1 base and J 5 bases, with 14 bases left between them. This CDR3 reads CASSLGGGLRNEKLFF. CDR3 DNA, as far as it was read: TGTGCCAGCAGCTTAGGGGGGGGACTTCGAAATGAAAAA.

This clone has ten or more counts. The observed sequence ends 3 residues before the CDR3 terminus, with the missing tail filled in from the germline J gene. This chain uses TRBV6-1 with TRBJ2-5; TRBD2 matches at 9 bases. Germline V gene sequence: CDR1 MNHNS, CDR2 SASEGT. This CDR3 spans 18 amino acids. V shed 0 bases and J 5 bases; nucleotides not matched to a gene: 13. The CDR3 bases that were read are TGTGCCAGCAGTGAAGCGGTCGCGGGAGGGCCGTCCGCGGAGACC. Encoded protein: CASSEAVAGGPSAET. The entire CDR3 reads CASSEAVAGGPSAETQYF.

This clone appeared many times. The read finishes 3 residues shy of the CDR3 end, and the germline J gene is used to complete it. This sequence joins TRBV19 and TRBJ1-2, with TRBD1 as a possible D gene (5 bases). The CDR3 sequence is 14 residues long. CDR1 and CDR2 from the germline V gene are LNHDA and SQIVND (reference sequence). Trimming took off 3 bases at V and 2 bases at J, with 10 bases between the two ends. This chain's CDR3 is CASSIARTNYGYTF. The sequenced part of the CDR3 DNA is TGTGCCAGTAGTATCGCCAGGACAAACTATGGC.

This clone was detected many times. The read finishes 3 residues shy of the CDR3 end, and the germline J gene is used to complete it. The chain has TRBV5-1 and TRBJ2-2; D gene ambiguous. CDR3 length equals 13 residues. In germline, CDR1 is SGHRS, CDR2 YFSETQ. V shed 0 bases and J shed 6 bases, with 6 bases lying between them. The sequenced part of the CDR3 DNA is TGCGCCAGCAGCTTGGTGCAGTCCGGGGAG. It codes for CASSLVQSGE. In full, the CDR3 reads CASSLVQSGELFF.

This clone was counted at least ten times. The read ends 3 residues early relative to the CDR3; the germline J gene fills the gap. The genes are TRBV7-8 and TRBJ2-3; a possible D gene is TRBD2 (6 bases). V was shortened by 5 bases and J by 6 bases, with 15 bases between the two germline ends. CDR3 length equals 14 residues. Germline loops: CDR1 SGHVS, CDR2 FQNEAQ. CDR3 amino acids: CASSARLVVDTQYF. Partial CDR3 DNA: TGTGCCAGCAGCGCCCGACTAGTAGTGGATACG.

Points on this clone: Read coverage stops 3 residues before the CDR3 terminus; the germline J gene supplies the remainder. This chain uses TRBV5-6 with TRBJ2-1; D remains ambiguous. The CDR3 has 15 amino acids. V gave up 0 bases and J gave up 5 bases, with 12 bases separating them. The germline gives CDR1 SGHDT, CDR2 YYEEEE. The covered CDR3 bases are TGTGCCAGCAGCTTGGTAGCCCCCCGTAACAATGAG. It specifies CASSLVAPRNNE. The entire CDR3 protein reads CASSLVAPRNNEQFF.

The sample holds many counts of this clone. The sequence runs out 3 residues before the end of the CDR3; the remainder is reconstructed from the germline J gene. This sequence joins TRBV28 and TRBJ2-7; possibly TRBD1 for D (6 bases). Germline CDR1 reads MDHEN; CDR2 reads SYDVKM. Trimming removed 2 bases from V and 3 bases from J, with 8 bases in between. This CDR3 comprises 13 residues. The CDR3 spells CASSLHRVYEQYF. CDR3 DNA, as far as it was read: TGTGCCAGCAGTTTACACAGGGTCTACGAG.